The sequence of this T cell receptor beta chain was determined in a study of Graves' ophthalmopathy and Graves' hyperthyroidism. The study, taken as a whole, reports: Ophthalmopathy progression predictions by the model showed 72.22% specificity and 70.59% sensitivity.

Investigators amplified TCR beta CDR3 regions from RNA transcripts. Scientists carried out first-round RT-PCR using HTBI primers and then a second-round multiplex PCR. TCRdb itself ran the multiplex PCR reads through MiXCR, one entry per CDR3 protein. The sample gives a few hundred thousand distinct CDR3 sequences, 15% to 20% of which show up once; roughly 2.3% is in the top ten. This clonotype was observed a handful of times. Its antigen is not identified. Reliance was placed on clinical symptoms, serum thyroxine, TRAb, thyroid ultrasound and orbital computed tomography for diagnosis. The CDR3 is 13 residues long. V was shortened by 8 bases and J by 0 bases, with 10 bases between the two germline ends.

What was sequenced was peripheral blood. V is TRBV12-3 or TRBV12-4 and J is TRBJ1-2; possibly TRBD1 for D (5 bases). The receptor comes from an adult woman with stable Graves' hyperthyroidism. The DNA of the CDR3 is TGTGCCAGCTCGGGACGGCCTAACTATGGCTACACCTTC. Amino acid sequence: CASSGRPNYGYTF.